One and the same sample provided the 13 T cell receptor beta chains below, sequenced in a study of cytomegalovirus exposure and HLA in healthy donors (dated by TCRdb to 2015 to 2018). Library prep was done by the immunoSEQ multiplex PCR assay. For the multiplex PCR, a mixture combining 60 forward primers for TCR Vbeta segments and 13 reverse primers for TCR Jbeta segments was used. Here the immuneACCESS table is served through TCRdb, limited to in-frame sequences with V and J called. Missing clones are a known gap in these copies; in checked studies unresolved V genes cover under half, and the rest lacks a known reason. The table for this sample shows 45,000 to 60,000 clones. The ten largest account for approximately 16% of the sample. Sequenced input: PBMCs. The receptors were sampled from a male donor in good health and CMV-seronegative.

The rearrangement uses TRBV7-2 and TRBJ2-6, with 9 bases lining up with TRBD2. The ends lost 3 bases at V and 0 bases at J; junction bases unmatched: 9. This CDR3 is built from 19 residues. Germline values: CDR1 SGHTA, CDR2 FQGNSA. CDR3 nucleotides: TGTGCCAGCAGCTTCATTAGCGGGGGCTCCAGCTCTGGGGCCAACGTCCTGACTTTC. Protein product: CASSFISGGSSSGANVLTF.

The chain combines TRBV4-2 with TRBJ1-4; D is uncertain. CDR3 length: 14 residues. Trimming took 2 bases from V and 8 from J, leaving 12 bases between them. Germline values: CDR1 LGHNA, CDR2 YNFKEQ. CDR3 loop: CASSQRFLGEKLFF. The CDR3, as DNA: TGTGCCAGCAGCCAAAGGTTCCTCGGGGAAAAACTGTTTTTT.

The chain employs TRBV2 and TRBJ1-6; a possible D gene is TRBD1 (5 bases). V was pared by 7 bases and J by 0 bases, with 10 bases between. The CDR3 is 15 residues long. The germline V gene has CDR1 SNHLY and CDR2 FYNNEI. The CDR3, as DNA: TGTGCCAGCACCGGGGGTGGCTCCTATAATTCACCCCTCCACTTT. It translates to CASTGGGSYNSPLHF. The full variable domain, with the rest looked up from reference TRBV2 and TRBJ1-6, is EPEVTQTPSHQVTQMGQEVILRCVPISNHLYFYWYRQILGQKVEFLVSFYNNEISEKSEIFDDQFSVERPDGSNFTLKIRSTKLEDSAMYFCASTGGGSYNSPLHFGNGTRLTVT.

This chain uses TRBV6-1 with TRBJ2-1; possible D gene TRBD2, 6 bases. The germline V gene encodes CDR1 MNHNS and CDR2 SASEGT. Between the trimmed V and J ends, which lost 7 bases and 6 bases, there was a span of 16 bases. The CDR3 length is 14 residues. Here the CDR3 reads CASIGDSPFNEQFF. Written as DNA, the CDR3 is TGTGCCAGCATTGGGGACTCCCCATTCAATGAGCAGTTCTTC.

The rearrangement uses TRBV29-1 and TRBJ1-1, with D tentatively TRBD1 (6 bases). The CDR3 has 12 amino acids. V shed 7 bases and J shed 4 bases, with 13 bases lying between them. The germline V gene has CDR1 SQVTM and CDR2 ANQGSEA. The CDR3 is CSGSTGPTEAFF. In nucleotides, the CDR3 is TGCAGCGGCTCCACAGGGCCCACTGAAGCTTTCTTT. Full variable domain (rest looked up from reference TRBV29-1 and TRBJ1-1): SAVISQKPSRDICQRGTSLTIQCQVDSQVTMMFWYRQQPGQSLTLIATANQGSEATYESGFVIDKFPISRPNLTFSTLTVSNMSPEDSSIYLCSGSTGPTEAFFGQGTRLTVV.

The chain recombines TRBV30 with TRBJ2-3; 7 bases map to TRBD1. This CDR3 region has 16 residues. The ends lost 2 bases at V and 3 bases at J; junction bases unmatched: 11. The germline V gene has CDR1 GTSNPN and CDR2 SVGIG (reference sequence). The CDR3 bases are TGTGCCTGGAGTACCCCGACAGGGTGGGAGACAGATACGCAGTATTTT. This translates into CAWSTPTGWETDTQYF. Full variable domain (remainder filled in from reference TRBV30 and TRBJ2-3): SQTIHQWPATLVQPVGSPLSLECTVEGTSNPNLYWYRQAAGRGLQLLFYSVGIGQISSEVPQNLSASRPQDRQFILSSKKLLLSDSGFYLCAWSTPTGWETDTQYFGPGTRLTVL.

The rearrangement joins TRBV6-1 to TRBJ1-6, with TRBD1 as a possible D gene (5 bases). The V and J ends lost 11 bases and 4 bases respectively, with 12 bases between them. The CDR3 runs 13 residues. CDR1 and CDR2 from the germline V gene are MNHNS and SASEGT. CDR3: CAGGTDYNSPLHF. Here the CDR3 DNA reads TGTGCCGGGGGGACGGATTATAATTCACCCCTCCACTTT.

The chain recombines TRBV7-9 with TRBJ1-1; D is unresolved. The CDR3 sequence is 13 residues long. V gave up 1 base and J gave up 10 bases, with 13 bases separating them. Germline V lookup: CDR1 SEHNR, CDR2 FQNEAQ (reference sequence). This chain's CDR3 is CASSLEVQWRAFF. In nucleotides, the CDR3 is TGTGCCAGCAGCTTAGAGGTCCAGTGGAGAGCTTTCTTT.

The rearrangement uses TRBV4-1 and TRBJ2-7; possibly TRBD2 for D (6 bases). The V gene's germline CDR1 is MGHRA and CDR2 YSYEKL. The CDR3 contains 15 residues. The V end was cut by 2 bases, the J end by 0 bases, with 11 bases between. In nucleotides, the CDR3 is TGCGCCAGCAGCCAACGTAGCGGAACCTCCTACGAGCAGTACTTC. It specifies CASSQRSGTSYEQYF.

CDR3 protein: CASSVGGASTDTQYF. The CDR3 region has the DNA TGTGCCAGCAGCGTAGGTGGGGCTAGCACAGATACGCAGTATTTT. This chain joins TRBV9 and TRBJ2-3; tentatively, D is TRBD1 (5 bases). Trimming took 0 bases from V and 0 from J, leaving 8 bases between them. The length of the CDR3 is 15 residues. Germline V gene lookup returns CDR1 SGDLS and CDR2 YYNGEE.

The gene calls are TRBV15 and TRBJ2-7; TRBD1 matches 7 bases. There are 14 residues in the CDR3. Per the germline V gene, CDR1 is LNHNV and CDR2 is YYDKDF (reference sequence). V dropped 0 bases and J dropped 2; count of bases not matched to a gene: 1. The CDR3: CATSRETGTYEQYF. In DNA, the CDR3 is TGTGCCACCAGCAGAGAGACAGGGACCTACGAGCAGTACTTC.

This rearrangement joins TRBV5-4 to TRBJ2-3; 7 bases align to TRBD1. CDR1 and CDR2 from the germline V gene are SGHNT and YYREEE (reference sequence). V trimming: 4 bases; J trimming: 1 base; junction bases outside the gene matches: 6. CDR3 length: 15 residues. Here the CDR3 reads CASSPPGGGTDTQYF. The CDR3 DNA reads TGTGCCAGCAGCCCCCCAGGGGGTGGCACAGATACGCAGTATTTT.

This sequence joins TRBV12-5 and TRBJ2-7; 10 bases are shared with TRBD1. Germline V gene lookup returns CDR1 LGHNT and CDR2 FRNRAP. The CDR3 is made up of 16 amino acids. V shed 5 bases, J shed 2 bases, and the junction held 9 bases outside the gene matches. CDR3 sequence reads: CASGPEGQGFAYEQYF. CDR3 DNA: TGTGCTAGTGGTCCGGAGGGACAGGGGTTCGCCTACGAGCAGTACTTC. The full variable domain, rest sourced from reference TRBV12-5 and TRBJ2-7, is DARVTQTPRHKVTEMGQEVTMRCQPILGHNTVFWYRQTMMQGLELLAYFRNRAPLDDSGMPKDRFSAEMPDATLATLKIQPSEPRDSAVYFCASGPEGQGFAYEQYFGPGTRLTVT.